This T cell receptor (beta chain) was identified during a study of T cells in Graves' hyperthyroidism and ophthalmopathy. Exclusion of a patient resulted from uncontrolled infection, other autoimmune disease, pregnancy or lactation. Researchers took RNA transcripts and amplified the TCR beta CDR3 regions from them. Using the HTBI primer set, a first-round RT-PCR was run on the TCR CDR3. TCRdb itself ran the multiplex PCR reads through MiXCR, one entry per CDR3 protein. The sample has some 380,000 distinct CDR3 sequences; roughly 14% are singletons. Germline V gene lookup returns CDR1 LGHNT and CDR2 FRNRAP. The CDR3 sequence is 14 residues long. V lost 6 bases and J lost 2, with 10 bases in between. This clonotype appeared many times.

This sequence was found in a man aged 30 to 45 with Graves' hyperthyroidism that later progressed to Graves' ophthalmopathy. Sequenced sample: blood. The V call is TRBV12-5, the J call TRBJ2-2, with D tentatively TRBD1 (6 bases). The CDR3 loop reads CASGPGTNTGELFF. The CDR3 DNA reads as TGTGCTAGTGGGCCCGGGACAAACACCGGGGAGCTGTTTTTT.